A single sample is the source of the 30 T cell receptor beta chains below, sequenced in a study of beta chain features in type 1 diabetes. All of the isolated RNA was reverse transcribed, so expressed TCRB transcripts were sequenced. Libraries were prepared by immunoSEQ multiplex PCR; TCRdb keeps only in-frame clonotypes and omits some of them. The table records about 130,000 clones, around 8.7% of them present only once. What was sequenced was central memory CD4+ T cells from blood. The source of these receptors is a man aged 18 to 29 in good health.

This clone was observed a handful of times. The chain is built from TRBV7-2 and TRBJ2-7, with 9 positions matching TRBD2. CDR1 is SGHTA and CDR2 is FQGNSA in the germline V gene. V was pared by 5 bases and J by 5 bases, with 7 bases of the junction left unmatched. This CDR3 is built from 14 residues. The CDR3 DNA is TGTGCCAGCAGCAAACAAGCGGGGGGAAACGAGCAGTACTTC. This encodes CASSKQAGGNEQYF.

The sample holds a few counts of this clone. The chain is built from TRBV7-9 and TRBJ2-7, with TRBD1 matching over 10 bases. The CDR3 extends over 14 amino acids. Trimming removed 4 bases from V and 3 bases from J; junction bases left unmatched: 3. Germline CDR1 and CDR2: SEHNR and FQNEAQ (reference sequence). CDR3 sequence (DNA): TGTGCCAGCAGCTCCGGACAGGGGGTCTACGAGCAGTACTTC. Protein product: CASSSGQGVYEQYF.

This clone showed up many times. CDR3 amino acids: CASRGTEELMYEQYF. CDR3 nucleotide sequence: TGTGCCAGCAGGGGGACAGAAGAATTAATGTACGAGCAGTACTTC. The chain carries TRBV27 and TRBJ2-7; 7 bases map to TRBD1. Germline CDR1 is MNHEY and CDR2 is SMNVEV (reference sequence). The CDR3 spans 15 residues. The ends lost 6 bases at V and 4 bases at J; junction bases unmatched: 12.

The rearrangement links TRBV25-1 to TRBJ2-5, with TRBD2 matching over 9 bases. The CDR3 has 16 residues. Per the germline V gene, CDR1 is MGHDK and CDR2 is SYGVNS. With V trimmed by 4 bases and J by 4 bases, 10 bases remained unmatched. DNA for the CDR3: TGTGCCAGCAGTGGGGTGGTAGCGGGGGCGCGAGAGACCCAGTACTTC. Residues: CASSGVVAGARETQYF.

In this sample, this clone turned up many times. The chain combines TRBV7-9 with TRBJ2-3; 15 nucleotides align to TRBD2. The CDR3 totals 16 residues. Germline CDR1 reads SEHNR; CDR2 reads FQNEAQ (reference sequence). V was pared by 3 bases and J by 6 bases, with 4 bases of the junction left unmatched. CDR3 loop: CASSFGTSGGQDTQYF. The CDR3 DNA follows: TGTGCCAGCAGCTTCGGGACTAGCGGGGGGCAGGATACGCAGTATTTT.

The J gene is TRBJ1-5, the V gene TRBV28; 11 positions agree with TRBD1. CDR1 is MDHEN, CDR2 SYDVKM, per germline. V lost 2 bases and J lost 6; bases outside the gene matches: 3. This CDR3 contains 15 residues. Here the CDR3 reads CASSLRDRGIQPQHF. As DNA, the CDR3 is TGTGCCAGCAGTTTAAGGGACAGGGGGATTCAGCCCCAGCATTTT.

V usage is TRBV25-1 and J usage is TRBJ2-7; 10 bases are shared with TRBD1. Germline loops: CDR1 MGHDK, CDR2 SYGVNS. The junction had 9 bases not matched to a gene; V was cut back by 4 bases and J by 3 bases. The CDR3 sequence is 16 residues long. The CDR3 DNA follows: TGTGCCAGCAGTGGGGGGGGGACAGGGGTAAGCTACGAGCAGTACTTC. Its protein is CASSGGGTGVSYEQYF.

The rearrangement uses TRBV5-6 and TRBJ2-7, with TRBD2 matching 7 bases. There are 13 residues in the CDR3. Germline loops: CDR1 SGHDT, CDR2 YYEEEE. V trimming: 1 base; J trimming: 2 bases; junction bases outside the gene matches: 0. CDR3 in DNA: TGTGCCAGCAGCTTGAGCGGGGCCTACGAGCAGTACTTC. Its translation: CASSLSGAYEQYF.

The V call is TRBV6-1, the J call TRBJ1-6; D unresolved. This CDR3 region has 13 residues. Trimming stripped 8 bases from V and 7 bases from J, with 12 bases between. Germline V gives CDR1 MNHNS, CDR2 SASEGT. CDR3 sequence reads: CASVQAQNSPLHF. The CDR3, as DNA: TGTGCCAGCGTCCAGGCACAAAATTCACCCCTCCACTTT.

This clone was detected only a few times. The genes are TRBV29-1 and TRBJ1-4; TRBD1 matches at 10 bases. V lost 6 bases, J lost 2 bases, and 12 bases stayed unmatched. The V gene's germline CDR1 is SQVTM and CDR2 ANQGSEA. The CDR3 is 17 residues long. The CDR3, as DNA: TGCAGCGTCGCAAACCCGGGACAGGGGCTCACTAATGAAAAACTGTTTTTT. It translates to CSVANPGQGLTNEKLFF.

The chain carries TRBV6-5 and TRBJ1-1, with no clear D. V gave up 0 bases and J gave up 4 bases, with 9 bases separating them. Germline V gene lookup returns CDR1 MNHEY and CDR2 SVGAGI. The CDR3 length is 14 residues. CDR3 bases: TGTGCCAGCAGTTACTCGGGTAGGAGCACTGAAGCTTTCTTT. It is translated as CASSYSGRSTEAFF.

V and J are TRBV7-2 and TRBJ2-5; 8 bases line up with TRBD2. This CDR3 is 13 amino acids long. The V segment lost 5 bases and the J segment 5 bases; nucleotides outside the gene matches: 4. Per the germline V gene, CDR1 is SGHTA and CDR2 is FQGNSA. The DNA for the CDR3 is TGTGCCAGCAGCACCCCGGGGGGGGAGACCCAGTACTTC. Protein product: CASSTPGGETQYF.

This clone was counted a few times. This chain uses TRBV2 with TRBJ2-1, with 7 bases aligning to TRBD2. The V gene end was trimmed by 7 bases and the J gene end by 5 bases; junction bases not matched to a gene: 11. Germline CDR1 is SNHLY and CDR2 is FYNNEI. The CDR3 sequence is 15 residues long. The CDR3 coding sequence is TGTGCCAGCACCCGATGGCTAGCGGAAGACAATGAGCAGTTCTTC. As protein: CASTRWLAEDNEQFF.

This clone was detected a few times. The rearrangement uses TRBV19 and TRBJ2-5, with D perhaps matching TRBD1 (6 bases). Germline V lookup: CDR1 LNHDA, CDR2 SQIVND (reference sequence). The CDR3 runs 14 residues. The V end was cut by 2 bases, the J end by 4 bases, with 11 bases between. DNA for the CDR3: TGTGCCAGTAGTATAAGCCAAGGGGGAGAGACCCAGTACTTC. Its protein is CASSISQGGETQYF.

This clone was picked up many times. The chain employs TRBV30 and TRBJ2-5; D call uncertain. Germline lookup yields CDR1 GTSNPN and CDR2 SVGIG (reference sequence). This CDR3 is built from 11 residues. V gave up 3 bases and J gave up 10 bases, with 12 bases separating them. The CDR3 DNA follows: TGTGCCTGGAGCGTCCCCGGTGGCCAGTACTTC. Residues: CAWSVPGGQYF.

The CDR3 bases are TGTGCCTGGAGCTTAACAGGGATTGGAGCTAACTATGGCTACACCTTC. This encodes CAWSLTGIGANYGYTF. V usage is TRBV30 and J usage is TRBJ1-2; tentatively, D is TRBD1 (6 bases). The V gene lost 3 bases and the J gene lost 0 bases, with 17 bases spanning the gap. This CDR3 has 16 amino acids. Germline CDR1 and CDR2: GTSNPN and SVGIG (reference sequence).

The J gene is TRBJ2-1, the V gene TRBV2; D remains unclear. V was trimmed by 4 bases and J by 8 bases, leaving 9 bases between them. Per the germline V gene, CDR1 is SNHLY and CDR2 is FYNNEI. The CDR3 totals 12 residues. CDR3 sequence (DNA): TGTGCCAGCAGTGGAAACAACGATGAGCAGTTCTTC. Amino acids: CASSGNNDEQFF.

This clone was picked up a small number of times. The chain carries TRBV29-1 and TRBJ2-3, with TRBD2 matching 14 bases. CDR3 length equals 15 residues. Germline-derived CDR1 and CDR2 are SQVTM and ANQGSEA. J was trimmed by 6 bases and V by 4 bases; bases with no gene match: 6. The CDR3 here is CSVGLAGGLEDTQYF. In DNA, the CDR3 is TGCAGCGTTGGACTAGCGGGGGGGTTGGAGGATACGCAGTATTTT.

The chain combines TRBV28 with TRBJ2-1, with TRBD2 matching 11 bases. The CDR3 is made up of 18 amino acids. With 4 bases clipped from V and 7 bases from J, the junction kept 15 bases outside the gene matches. The V gene's germline CDR1 is MDHEN and CDR2 SYDVKM. The CDR3 is CASSSLRVAGGRMNEQFF. The DNA of the CDR3 is TGTGCCAGCAGTTCTTTGCGAGTAGCGGGGGGGCGAATGAATGAGCAGTTCTTC.

This sequence joins TRBV6-5 and TRBJ1-2; no definite D call. There are 13 residues in the CDR3. The ends were cut back, 6 bases at V and 2 bases at J, with 10 bases in the middle. Germline loops: CDR1 MNHEY, CDR2 SVGAGI. CDR3 residues: CASSPSGNYGYTF. CDR3 in DNA: TGTGCCAGCAGCCCCTCGGGGAACTATGGCTACACCTTC.

V and J are TRBV6-1 and TRBJ1-3; 9 positions agree with TRBD1. Germline V gene lookup returns CDR1 MNHNS and CDR2 SASEGT. V was clipped by 2 bases and J by 2 bases; unmatched bases: 4. This CDR3 has 16 amino acids. Here the CDR3 reads CASSERDRVAGNTIYF. CDR3 in DNA: TGTGCCAGCAGTGAACGGGACAGGGTGGCTGGAAACACCATATATTTT.

This chain joins TRBV1 and TRBJ2-7; TRBD2 reflects the table's D call only, with no check against the DNA. TRBV1 is classified as a pseudogene. This CDR3 region has 15 residues. The CDR3 bases are TGCACCAGCAGCATAAGGAGGGGCCGAACCTACGAGCAGTACTTC. Amino acids: CTSSIRRGRTYEQYF.

CDR3 sequence: CASSFTSVTGELFF. CDR3 bases: TGTGCCAGCAGTTTCACTAGCGTCACCGGGGAGCTGTTTTTT. The V and J genes are TRBV27 and TRBJ2-2, with TRBD2 identical over 7 bases. The CDR3 is made up of 14 amino acids. V lost 3 bases and J lost 4; bases outside the gene matches: 2. The germline V gene encodes CDR1 MNHEY and CDR2 SMNVEV (reference sequence).

This clone occurred a few times. The genes are TRBV7-3 and TRBJ2-1; D is perhaps TRBD1 (5 bases). Deletions cut 1 base from V and 7 bases from J, with 11 bases between. The CDR3 totals 14 residues. Looked up from germline, CDR1 is SGHTA and CDR2 is FQGTGA. CDR3 sequence: CASSLSPGPNEQFF. The CDR3 nucleotides are TGTGCCAGCAGCTTAAGCCCAGGGCCAAATGAGCAGTTCTTC.

In its sample, this clone was seen a few times. CDR3 in amino acids: CAWRDRYKNTEAFF. Written as DNA, the CDR3 is TGTGCCTGGAGGGACAGATACAAGAACACTGAAGCTTTCTTT. This chain connects TRBV30 to TRBJ1-1; TRBD1 might be the D (6 bases). V shed 3 bases and J shed 1 base, with 12 bases lying between them. CDR3 length equals 14 residues. Per the germline V gene, CDR1 is GTSNPN and CDR2 is SVGIG (reference sequence).

The chain has TRBV7-2 and TRBJ2-7, with TRBD2 as a possible D gene (7 bases). The CDR3 has 13 amino acids. Germline V lookup: CDR1 SGHTA, CDR2 FQGNSA. Trimming took off 6 bases at V and 2 bases at J, with 11 bases between the two ends. The CDR3 region has the DNA TGTGCCAGCAGGGGGGGGGCCACCTACGAGCAGTACTTC. Protein: CASRGGATYEQYF.

This clone has a handful of counts. The chain carries TRBV7-3 and TRBJ2-3, with D possibly being TRBD1 (6 bases). The germline V and J ends were trimmed by 1 base and 0 bases, with 8 bases remaining between them. This CDR3 has 15 amino acids. Germline values: CDR1 SGHTA, CDR2 FQGTGA. The CDR3 DNA is TGTGCCAGCAGCTTAAACAGGGAGAGCACAGATACGCAGTATTTT. This translates into CASSLNRESTDTQYF.

This clone was observed a handful of times. V usage is TRBV10-1 and J usage is TRBJ2-2; possible D gene TRBD2, 5 bases. CDR1 and CDR2 from the germline V gene are WNHNN and SYGVQD (reference sequence). V lost 8 bases and J 4 bases, leaving 11 bases between the germline ends. The CDR3 consists of 13 residues. Written as DNA, the CDR3 is TGCGCCAGCCGGACTCTGCCCACCGGGGAGCTGTTTTTT. It codes for CASRTLPTGELFF.

As for this clone: Distinct nucleotide sequences in the sample also encode this CDR3. V gene TRBV7-3 combines with J gene TRBJ2-5; TRBD2 matches 7 bases. V shed 1 base, J shed 1 base, and the junction held 3 bases outside the gene matches. CDR1 and CDR2 (germline): SGHTA, FQGTGA. This CDR3 is 15 amino acids long. CDR3 loop: CASSLIPGGQETQYF. The CDR3 bases are TGTGCCAGCAGCTTAATTCCGGGGGGCCAAGAGACCCAGTACTTC.

The chain carries TRBV28 and TRBJ2-3, with 12 positions matching TRBD2. The V segment lost 7 bases and the J segment 4 bases; nucleotides outside the gene matches: 3. The CDR3 loop spans 14 amino acids. In germline, CDR1 is MDHEN, CDR2 SYDVKM. In nucleotides, the CDR3 is TGTGCCAGCACTAGCGGGGGGGTTCCAGATACGCAGTATTTT. Residues: CASTSGGVPDTQYF.